The present T cell receptor (beta chain) was sequenced within a study of HIV-infected patients and healthy controls. Findings of the study overall: CDR3 sharing between individuals was lower in HIV-infected patients than in healthy controls. Size-matching overweighted rare events from HIV-infected data when comparing patients with controls.

This clonotype has at least ten counts. The target antigen is unknown. About 500 ng RNA was reverse transcribed with alpha and beta constant-region primers. Separate chain-specific third strand synthesis with multiplexing indices produced the alpha and beta libraries. Each molecule carried a 12-nucleotide identifier made of two joined random hexamers added before amplification. TCRdb used MiXCR to reprocess the 5' RACE reads, holding one entry per CDR3 protein. Of some 13,000 distinct CDR3 sequences in the sample, roughly 9.9% were seen once. This CDR3 spans 13 amino acids. CDR1 is LNHDA, CDR2 SQIVND, per germline (reference sequence). Trimming left V 8 bases short and J 4 bases short, with 11 bases between. Whole blood was used without fractionation, so all unsorted peripheral T cells were included.

The chain employs TRBV19 and TRBJ2-2; D gene uncertain. Sequenced: blood. This receptor was identified in an adult in good health. Here the CDR3 DNA reads TGTGCCAGTGCGGTCACTCCCACCGGGGAGCTGTTTTTT. Translation gives CASAVTPTGELFF.